The 15 T cell receptor beta chains in this list originate from one sample, sequenced in a study of tumor-infiltrating lymphocytes in localized non-small cell lung cancer. Some clones are missing from TCRdb's copy, which holds only in-frame ones; the method was immunoSEQ multiplex PCR. The data contain 10,000 to 12,000 clones, about 62% of them singletons. Sequencing input: lung tumor tissue. The receptors stem from a human donor with non-small cell lung cancer.

This sequence joins TRBV6-6 and TRBJ1-5; 10 nucleotides line up with TRBD1. This CDR3 has 15 residues. Germline CDR1 and CDR2: MNHNY and SVGAGI (reference sequence). With V trimmed by 6 bases and J by 6 bases, 8 bases remained unmatched. The CDR3 DNA reads as TGTGCCAGCAGCTCCGACAGGGGGCCAGGTCAGCCCCAGCATTTT. Residues: CASSSDRGPGQPQHF.

This clone was counted between two and nine times. V gene TRBV7-2 combines with J gene TRBJ1-1; D is ambiguous. Germline V gene lookup returns CDR1 SGHTA and CDR2 FQGNSA. This CDR3 spans 13 amino acids. The ends were cut back, 3 bases at V and 3 bases at J, with 8 bases in the middle. Written as DNA, the CDR3 is TGTGCCAGCAGCTTCGGCCGGGACACTGAAGCTTTCTTT. Protein product: CASSFGRDTEAFF.

The chain links TRBV14 to TRBJ1-1, with no clear D. Per the germline V gene, CDR1 is SGHDN and CDR2 is FVKESK. The CDR3 has 12 amino acids. Trimming took off 0 bases at V and 9 bases at J, with 8 bases between the two ends. This chain's CDR3 is CASSQDFRKAFF. For the CDR3, the DNA is TGTGCCAGCAGCCAAGATTTCCGGAAAGCTTTCTTT.

The chain carries TRBV5-1 and TRBJ1-2, with TRBD1 matching 7 bases. Trimming at V came to 4 bases and at J to 7 bases, leaving 7 bases not matched to a gene. The CDR3 is 13 amino acids. Germline CDR1 reads SGHRS; CDR2 reads YFSETQ. The CDR3 bases are TGCGCCAGCAGCGCCGACAGGGCGGGTGGCTACACCTTC. Amino acids: CASSADRAGGYTF.

J is TRBJ2-5 and V is TRBV6-6, with 12 nucleotides matching TRBD1. The V and J ends lost 6 bases and 5 bases, in that order; junction bases with no gene match: 10. This CDR3 region has 16 residues. From germline, CDR1 is MNHNY and CDR2 SVGAGI (reference sequence). CDR3 nucleotide sequence: TGTGCCAGCAGATTCCGGGACAGGGGGCGAGGGGAGACCCAGTACTTC. It specifies CASRFRDRGRGETQYF.

This clone was found a few times. The rearrangement links TRBV9 to TRBJ2-1, with 9 bases that match TRBD1. The CDR3 totals 14 residues. Germline loops: CDR1 SGDLS, CDR2 YYNGEE. J lost 8 bases, V lost 5 bases, and 8 bases had no gene match. CDR3 bases: TGTGCCAGCAGTGCTCGGGACAGGGCTTATGAGCAGTTCTTC. The encoded protein is CASSARDRAYEQFF.

This sequence joins TRBV11-2 and TRBJ1-5; a possible D gene is TRBD1 (6 bases). The V and J ends lost 1 base and 1 base respectively, with 8 bases between them. The CDR3 contains 15 residues. Germline V gives CDR1 SGHAT, CDR2 FQNNGV. CDR3 in DNA: TGTGCCAGCAGCTTAGGAGGGGGAAGCAATCAGCCCCAGCATTTT. Translating it yields CASSLGGGSNQPQHF.

J is TRBJ1-1 and V is TRBV4-3; weak D call: TRBD1 (5 bases). The CDR3 extends over 15 amino acids. CDR1 is LGHNA and CDR2 is YSLEER in the germline V gene. The V gene lost 4 bases and the J gene lost 5 bases, with 17 bases spanning the gap. The CDR3 loop is CASSPKVGGRTEAFF. The CDR3 bases are TGCGCCAGCAGCCCTAAGGTGGGGGGGAGGACTGAAGCTTTCTTT.

V and J are TRBV7-2 and TRBJ2-4; no firm D call. The V end lost 1 base, the J end lost 1 base, and 5 bases lay between the germline ends. Looked up from germline, CDR1 is SGHTA and CDR2 is FQGNSA. This CDR3 has 14 residues. CDR3: CASSLVKAKNIQYF. DNA of the CDR3: TGTGCCAGCAGCTTAGTGAAGGCCAAAAACATTCAGTACTTC.

V is TRBV9 and J is TRBJ2-5; D is undetermined. Germline V gene data show CDR1 as SGDLS and CDR2 as YYNGEE. The CDR3 length is 14 residues. V was pared by 4 bases and J by 1 base, with 11 bases between. CDR3 sequence: CASSPEWSQETQYF. CDR3 in DNA: TGTGCCAGCAGCCCCGAGTGGTCCCAAGAGACCCAGTACTTC.

V usage is TRBV6-1 and J usage is TRBJ1-5, with unresolved D. V was clipped by 7 bases and J by 2 bases, with 9 bases between them. Germline loops: CDR1 MNHNS, CDR2 SASEGT. This CDR3 is 13 amino acids long. In DNA form, the CDR3 reads TGTGCCAGCACGGTCCGGGGCAATCAGCCCCAGCATTTT. Translated: CASTVRGNQPQHF.

V usage is TRBV11-2 and J usage is TRBJ2-7; D is ambiguous. The germline gives CDR1 SGHAT, CDR2 FQNNGV. V lost 4 bases and J 0 bases, leaving 13 bases between the germline ends. The CDR3 runs 15 residues. CDR3 amino acids: CASSSWGQSSYEQYF. As DNA, the CDR3 is TGTGCCAGCAGCTCTTGGGGTCAAAGCTCCTACGAGCAGTACTTC.

The table lists this clone with a few counts. The rearrangement joins TRBV15 to TRBJ1-1, with D perhaps matching TRBD1 (6 bases). This CDR3 region has 15 residues. Trimming shortened V by 4 bases and J by 3 bases, and 15 bases separated the two germline ends. Germline CDR1 is LNHNV and CDR2 is YYDKDF (reference sequence). The CDR3 spells CATSKANRVDTEAFF. The CDR3 bases are TGTGCCACCAGCAAAGCAAACAGGGTTGACACTGAAGCTTTCTTT.

This clone was found once. This chain joins TRBV5-5 and TRBJ2-6; no clear D gene. Trimming left V 4 bases short and J 0 bases short, with 5 bases between. Germline-derived CDR1 and CDR2 are SGHKS and YYEKEE (reference sequence). The CDR3 consists of 14 residues. The chain's CDR3 is CASSGNSGANVLTF. CDR3 coding DNA: TGTGCCAGCAGCGGTAACTCTGGGGCCAACGTCCTGACTTTC.

The chain carries TRBV6-1 and TRBJ2-4, with 13 bases matching TRBD2. V shed 5 bases, J shed 9 bases, and the junction held 13 bases outside the gene matches. The CDR3 runs 17 residues. The germline gives CDR1 MNHNS, CDR2 SASEGT. CDR3 sequence reads: CASSKGTSGVPYGIQYF. As DNA, the CDR3 is TGTGCCAGCAGTAAAGGGACTAGCGGGGTACCCTATGGCATTCAGTACTTC.